The sequence of this TCR beta chain was determined in a study of CD8+CD57+ T cells in acquired aplastic anemia. Between the trimmed V and J ends, which lost 0 bases and 3 bases, there was a span of 11 bases. CDR1 and CDR2 (germline): DFQATT, SNEGSKA (reference sequence). The CDR3 contains 14 residues. Selection for sequencing was limited to patients who had shown CD8+CD57+ cell expansion by flow cytometry. This clonotype was seen at least ten times. TCR beta VDJ and CDR3 profiles were obtained from a genomic DNA template. TCRdb recomputed calls from the reads with MiXCR, one row per CDR3 protein. The sample holds 120,000 or so distinct CDR3 sequences, 58% seen once.

This clonotype was sampled from a human donor with aplastic anemia. V is TRBV20-1 and J is TRBJ1-1, with a tentative D call TRBD1 (6 bases). Specimen: sorted CD4+, CD8+, or CD8+CD57+ T cells (not recorded which) from PBMCs. CDR3 protein: CSARDGRGDTEAFF. For the CDR3, the DNA is TGCAGTGCTAGAGATGGGAGGGGGGACACTGAAGCTTTCTTT.